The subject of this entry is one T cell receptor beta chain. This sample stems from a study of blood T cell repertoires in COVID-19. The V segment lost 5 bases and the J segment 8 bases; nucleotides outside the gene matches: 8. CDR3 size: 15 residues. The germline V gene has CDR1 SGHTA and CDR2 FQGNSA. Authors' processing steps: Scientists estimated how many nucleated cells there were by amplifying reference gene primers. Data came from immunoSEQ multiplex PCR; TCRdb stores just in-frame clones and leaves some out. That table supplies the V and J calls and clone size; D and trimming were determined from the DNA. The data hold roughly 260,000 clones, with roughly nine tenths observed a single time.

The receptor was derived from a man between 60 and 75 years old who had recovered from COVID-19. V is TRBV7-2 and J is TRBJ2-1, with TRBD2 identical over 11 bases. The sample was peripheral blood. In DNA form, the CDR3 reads TGTGCCAGCAGCCTACAGCTAGCGGGGGGAGATGAGCAGTTCTTC. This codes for CASSLQLAGGDEQFF.